Shown below are 15 T cell receptor beta chains from a single sample sequenced in a study of shared clonotypes between healthy human individuals. CD45RO-negative, CCR7-selected cells formed the naive CD8 fraction, which excluded terminally differentiated effector memory CD45RA+ cells. Profiled with immunoSEQ multiplex PCR; TCRdb holds only in-frame clones, not every one. The repertoire holds fewer than 850,000 clones, with approximately 96% as singletons. Sequencing input: naive CD8+ T cells sorted from blood. The source is a man aged 25-45 years in good health.

The CDR3 DNA follows: TGTGCCAGCAGTTTCCCACCGGCCGACCGAGGGGTACGTGAAGCTTTCTTT. It translates to CASSFPPADRGVREAFF. The chain combines TRBV28 with TRBJ1-1; D is perhaps TRBD1 (5 bases). The CDR3 extends over 17 amino acids. V lost 3 bases and J 7 bases, leaving 24 bases between the germline ends. Germline V lookup: CDR1 MDHEN, CDR2 SYDVKM.

The genes are TRBV4-1 and TRBJ2-1; D assignment may be TRBD1 or TRBD2 (6 bases each). The V end lost 0 bases, the J end lost 4 bases, and 10 bases lay between the germline ends. In germline, CDR1 is MGHRA, CDR2 YSYEKL. The CDR3 runs to 15 residues. The CDR3 DNA is TGCGCCAGCAGCCAAGATGGGGGGCAGTACAATGAGCAGTTCTTC. Protein product: CASSQDGGQYNEQFF.

This chain joins TRBV27 and TRBJ2-3, with D possibly called TRBD1 or TRBD2 (5 bases each). V was pared by 8 bases and J by 0 bases, with 15 bases between. This CDR3 is 15 amino acids long. Germline CDR1 reads MNHEY; CDR2 reads SMNVEV (reference sequence). CDR3 region: CASCTGPTSTDTQYF. In DNA form, the CDR3 reads TGTGCCAGCTGCACGGGGCCCACTAGCACAGATACGCAGTATTTT.

The chain carries TRBV27 and TRBJ1-4, with 9 bases identical to TRBD1. CDR1 and CDR2 from the germline V gene are MNHEY and SMNVEV (reference sequence). V lost 4 bases to trimming and J lost 7 bases; unmatched junction nucleotides: 13. This CDR3 is 17 amino acids long. CDR3 amino acids: CASSSQLTGGDGEKLFF. Written as DNA, the CDR3 is TGTGCCAGCAGTTCCCAACTAACAGGGGGCGACGGTGAAAAACTGTTTTTT.

The chain recombines TRBV7-9 with TRBJ2-7; D is possibly TRBD2 (5 bases). V dropped 4 bases and J dropped 8 bases, with 18 bases sitting between them. The CDR3 totals 14 residues. In germline, CDR1 is SEHNR, CDR2 FQNEAQ (reference sequence). Here the CDR3 reads CASSSIGLSWKQYF. CDR3 bases: TGTGCCAGCAGCTCTATAGGACTCTCCTGGAAGCAGTACTTC.

V is TRBV10-3 and J is TRBJ2-1; D possibly corresponds to TRBD2 (5 bases). The germline CDR1 and CDR2 sequences are ENHRY and SYGVKD. This CDR3 is built from 15 residues. Trimming left V 3 bases short and J 3 bases short, with 12 bases between. The CDR3 DNA reads as TGTGCCATCAGTGAAGTGGGAGCCGACTACAATGAGCAGTTCTTC. Its translation: CAISEVGADYNEQFF.

This rearrangement joins TRBV7-3 to TRBJ2-1, with 7 bases matching TRBD1. With V trimmed by 5 bases and J by 10 bases, 17 bases remained unmatched. The CDR3 runs to 16 residues. CDR1 SGHTA and CDR2 FQGTGA come from the germline V gene. The CDR3 loop is CASSPRDRASQIEQFF. The CDR3 nucleotides are TGTGCCAGCAGCCCCCGAGACAGGGCCTCCCAGATCGAGCAGTTCTTC. Using reference TRBV7-3 and TRBJ2-1 for the parts outside the CDR3, the full variable domain is GAGVSQTPSNKVTEKGKYVELRCDPISGHTALYWYRQSLGQGPEFLIYFQGTGAADDSGLPNDRFFAVRPEGSVSTLKIQRTERGDSAVYLCASSPRDRASQIEQFFGPGTRLTVL.

V is TRBV5-1 and J is TRBJ2-2; 8 nucleotides align to TRBD1. The CDR3 extends over 16 amino acids. Germline values: CDR1 SGHRS, CDR2 YFSETQ. V gave up 5 bases and J gave up 5 bases; unmatched junction bases: 11. CDR3 coding DNA: TGCGCCAGCAGACACCCGGACAGGGAAGGAACCGGGGAGCTGTTTTTT. Its protein product is CASRHPDREGTGELFF.

The V and J genes are TRBV7-9 and TRBJ2-2; 7 bases agree with TRBD1. Unmatched junction bases numbered 4, after V lost 8 bases and J lost 1 base. Looked up from germline, CDR1 is SEHNR and CDR2 is FQNEAQ (reference sequence). The length of the CDR3 is 14 residues. CDR3 bases: TGTGCCAGCCCGGGGACAGTGAACACCGGGGAGCTGTTTTTT. Translating gives CASPGTVNTGELFF.

This chain connects TRBV12-5 to TRBJ2-7; D possibly corresponds to TRBD2 (6 bases). Per the germline V gene, CDR1 is LGHNT and CDR2 is FRNRAP. With 0 bases removed from V and 2 bases from J, the gap between germline ends came to 17 bases. The CDR3 loop spans 17 amino acids. The CDR3 DNA is TGTGCTAGTGGTTTGGTACCCCGGACTATCGGACCCTACGAGCAGTACTTC. This encodes CASGLVPRTIGPYEQYF.

The chain joins TRBV7-6 to TRBJ2-1; unclear D gene. V was trimmed by 4 bases and J by 6 bases, leaving 10 bases between them. The CDR3 spans 13 residues. Germline V gene sequence: CDR1 SGHVS, CDR2 FNYEAQ. CDR3 bases: TGTGCCAGCAGCTCACGACTCCCCAATGAGCAGTTCTTC. Translating gives CASSSRLPNEQFF.

The chain is built from TRBV27 and TRBJ2-7, with no clear D. CDR1 MNHEY and CDR2 SMNVEV come from the germline V gene (reference sequence). Trimming shortened V by 5 bases and J by 7 bases, and 12 bases separated the two germline ends. This CDR3 is 12 amino acids long. Here the CDR3 DNA reads TGTGCCAGCAGTCCCTCGGGCCTGGAGCAGTACTTC. Translation: CASSPSGLEQYF.

The rearrangement joins TRBV4-1 to TRBJ2-2; perhaps TRBD2 as D (5 bases). CDR1 MGHRA and CDR2 YSYEKL come from the germline V gene. This CDR3 contains 14 residues. V lost 3 bases and J 2 bases, leaving 7 bases between the germline ends. The CDR3 DNA sequence: TGCGCCAGCAGCCACGGGGAAAACACCGGGGAGCTGTTTTTT. Its protein product is CASSHGENTGELFF.

The chain is built from TRBV10-3 and TRBJ2-7, with D perhaps matching TRBD1 (5 bases). The CDR3 covers 16 residues. CDR1 is ENHRY, CDR2 SYGVKD, per germline. The germline V and J ends were trimmed by 3 bases and 2 bases, with 17 bases remaining between them. The CDR3 region has the DNA TGTGCCATCAGTGACTCCGACAGAGCCACAGCCTACGAGCAGTACTTC. It codes for CAISDSDRATAYEQYF.

The chain uses TRBV9 and TRBJ2-7; 8 nucleotides line up with TRBD2. This CDR3 spans 15 amino acids. The trim removed 7 bases at V and 0 bases at J, leaving 9 bases unmatched. The germline CDR1 and CDR2 sequences are SGDLS and YYNGEE. CDR3 protein: CASGGLVDTSYEQYF. DNA for the CDR3: TGTGCCAGCGGGGGACTAGTGGATACCTCCTACGAGCAGTACTTC.